This is a list of T cell receptor beta chains from one sample in a study of Ad26.COV2.S vaccination and SARS-CoV-2 variants. Data came from immunoSEQ multiplex PCR; TCRdb stores just in-frame clones and leaves some out. Among over 400,000 clones listed, less than 95% were seen once. This material consisted of peripheral blood, taken in a trial of Ad26.COV2.S vaccine versus placebo. The receptors originated from a person aged 18-65 years who received the Ad26.COV2.S COVID-19 vaccine or a placebo. CDR3s include the opening cysteine and the closing phenylalanine or tryptophan. D genes are given only for firm matches. Size is omitted from some rows. Given values are once, few, many or a class for expanded clones.

TRBV7-9	NA	TRBJ2-2	NA	CASSLVSGAGELFF	TGTGCCAGCAGCTTAGTATCGGGGGCCGGGGAGCTGTTTTTT
TRBV4-2	TRBD1	TRBJ1-6	NA	CASSQEPGQGATFNSPLHF	TGTGCCAGCAGCCAAGAACCGGGACAGGGGGCGACCTTTAATTCACCCCTCCACTTT
TRBV7-9	NA	TRBJ2-1	once	CASSQSGYNEQFF	TGTGCCAGCAGCCAAAGCGGGTACAATGAGCAGTTCTTC
TRBV7-8	NA	TRBJ2-7	NA	CASSLGGTGFYEQYF	TGTGCCAGCAGCCTGGGCGGGACGGGATTCTACGAGCAGTACTTC
TRBV27	NA	TRBJ2-2	NA	CASRPGAFNTGELFF	TGTGCCAGTCGACCCGGGGCTTTTAACACCGGGGAGCTGTTTTTT
TRBV18	NA	TRBJ2-4	NA	CASSPGGGGYNIQYF	TGTGCCAGCTCACCTGGGGGGGGCGGATACAACATTCAGTACTTC
TRBV7-2	TRBD1	TRBJ2-3	NA	CASSLASGTGTDTQYF	TGTGCCAGCAGCTTAGCGTCGGGGACAGGGACAGATACGCAGTATTTT
TRBV7-9	TRBD2	TRBJ2-1	NA	CASSSRWGSGRASNEQFF	TGTGCCAGCAGCTCCCGCTGGGGGAGCGGGAGGGCTTCCAATGAGCAGTTCTTC
TRBV7-9	NA	TRBJ2-1	NA	CASRRAIYNEQFF	TGTGCCAGCAGACGCGCCATTTACAATGAGCAGTTCTTC
TRBV7-3	NA	TRBJ2-2	NA	CASSLRAVTGELFF	TGTGCCAGCAGCTTAAGGGCAGTCACCGGGGAGCTGTTTTTT
TRBV5-4	NA	TRBJ2-7	NA	CASSSPNYEQYF	TGTGCCAGCAGCTCACCAAACTACGAGCAGTACTTC
TRBV4-2	TRBD1	TRBJ1-5	NA	CASSQAGGFIGQPQHF	TGTGCCAGCAGCCAAGCAGGGGGGTTTATTGGTCAGCCCCAGCATTTT